A single sample gave rise to the 18 T cell receptor beta chains below, sequenced in a study of post-analysis software for immune sequencing data. For these TCRs, the target antigens are not known. TCR beta libraries were prepared from cDNA with unique molecular identifiers. TCRdb re-analysed the PCR reads in MiXCR, keeping a single row per CDR3 protein. The sample comprises about 430,000 distinct CDR3 sequences, 35% to 45% of which are singletons, and about 7.6% rests with the top ten. Whole-study results and caveats: Compared with controls, patients had more of about 5 TRBV segments, including TRBV5-6, TRBV5-1 and TRBV20-1.

Sequenced sample: blood. Every receptor here comes from a girl aged 2 to 10 with multiple sclerosis.

This clonotype was observed a few times. This chain uses TRBV30 with TRBJ1-1; weak D call: TRBD1 (5 bases). Trimming shortened V by 2 bases and J by 5 bases, and 39 bases separated the two germline ends. This CDR3 spans 22 amino acids. Germline V gene sequence: CDR1 GTSNPN, CDR2 SVGIG (reference sequence). In DNA, the CDR3 is TGTGCCTGGAGTCTCGGTTTGTATATGGGACGGCCCTTCCACACGGAGAGGACTGAAGCTTTCTTT. It translates to CAWSLGLYMGRPFHTERTEAFF.

This clonotype was picked up a small number of times. V usage is TRBV3-1 and J usage is TRBJ1-6; 8 bases match TRBD1. CDR3 length equals 14 residues. V was clipped by 2 bases and J by 11 bases; unmatched bases: 5. Germline V gives CDR1 LGHDT, CDR2 YNNKEL (reference sequence). CDR3 bases: TGTGCCAGCAGCCAACAGGGGGCTCGGGCACCCCTCCACTTT. This translates into CASSQQGARAPLHF.

This clonotype was counted between two and nine times. The CDR3, as DNA: TGTGCCACCAGCAGGCCGCTCGGTGCCGATACGCAGTATTTT. The encoded protein is CATSRPLGADTQYF. The chain is built from TRBV15 and TRBJ2-3; no clear D gene. Trimming shortened V by 3 bases and J by 6 bases, and 13 bases separated the two germline ends. This CDR3 has 14 residues. From germline, CDR1 is LNHNV and CDR2 YYDKDF (reference sequence).

CDR3 DNA: TGCAGCGTTGAGGATCGAATTGGGGCCTACGAGCAGTACTTC. Its protein product is CSVEDRIGAYEQYF. This chain connects TRBV29-1 to TRBJ2-7; D not certain. This CDR3 region has 14 residues. Trimming stripped 3 bases from V and 2 bases from J, with 14 bases between. The germline CDR1 and CDR2 sequences are SQVTM and ANQGSEA.

DNA of the CDR3: TGTGCCAGCAGTTTATACCTCAGGGGGCTCTCCTACGAGCAGTACTTC. It encodes CASSLYLRGLSYEQYF. This chain joins TRBV12-3 or TRBV12-4 and TRBJ2-7; 8 bases are shared with TRBD1. This CDR3 contains 16 residues. The V and J ends lost 2 bases and 0 bases, in that order; junction bases with no gene match: 6.

A single count supports this clonotype. This sequence joins TRBV4-3 and TRBJ2-1, with TRBD2 matching 12 bases. J gave up 7 bases and V 0 bases, and 10 bases lay outside the gene matches. There are 18 residues in the CDR3. Germline loops: CDR1 LGHNA, CDR2 YSLEER. This CDR3 is CASSQETALAGGINEQFF. Here the CDR3 DNA reads TGCGCCAGCAGCCAAGAGACTGCGCTAGCGGGAGGGATTAATGAGCAGTTCTTC.

Comments on this clonotype: One end of the junction fails to match germline, which may point to a read error. The CDR3 nucleotides read TGCAGCGTTGTGCAGGGAAGCGGGGAGCGGTTTTTT. Amino acids: CSVVQGSGERFF. The genes are TRBV29-1 and TRBJ2-2, with 7 bases that match TRBD2. The length of the CDR3 is 12 residues. CDR1 and CDR2 (germline): SQVTM, ANQGSEA.

The rearrangement joins TRBV10-3 to TRBJ2-5; D might be TRBD2 (5 bases). CDR3 size: 12 residues. V dropped 6 bases and J dropped 11 bases, with 16 bases sitting between them. Germline V gene data show CDR1 as ENHRY and CDR2 as SYGVKD. In DNA, the CDR3 is TGTGCCATCAGGTCGAGCGGAGGTGAGCAGTACTTC. Translating gives CAIRSSGGEQYF.

In the case of this clonotype: Possible read error: a much larger clone is one base away. The V gene is TRBV5-1, the J gene TRBJ2-3, with TRBD1 as a possible D gene (5 bases). CDR1 and CDR2 (germline): SGHRS, YFSETQ. The CDR3 loop spans 14 amino acids. CDR3 DNA sequence: TGCGCCAGCAGCTTGGCTACAAGCACAGGTACGCAGTATTTT. Translating gives CASSLATSTGTQYF.

V usage is TRBV15 and J usage is TRBJ1-1; D is unclear. Trimming took 7 bases from V and 0 from J, leaving 18 bases between them. This CDR3 has 16 amino acids. Germline values: CDR1 LNHNV, CDR2 YYDKDF (reference sequence). The CDR3 loop reads CATMEGATFMNTEAFF. CDR3 DNA sequence: TGTGCCACCATGGAGGGCGCGACTTTTATGAACACTGAAGCTTTCTTT.

This clonotype has just a few counts. The chain uses TRBV10-3 and TRBJ2-3; tentative D call: TRBD1 (5 bases). Trimming removed 7 bases from V and 2 bases from J, with 16 bases in between. CDR3 length equals 15 residues. Germline assignment: CDR1 ENHRY and CDR2 SYGVKD. The CDR3 DNA sequence: TGTGCCATCAAGGCCCAATCAGGGTACACAGATACGCAGTATTTT. Its protein is CAIKAQSGYTDTQYF.

The CDR3 here is CASSLAGHYGYTF. Written as DNA, the CDR3 is TGTGCCAGCAGTTTAGCAGGCCACTATGGCTACACCTTC. This sequence joins TRBV28 and TRBJ1-2, with D hard to call. Germline V gene data show CDR1 as MDHEN and CDR2 as SYDVKM. The CDR3 is 13 amino acids. V dropped 2 bases and J dropped 3 bases, with 7 bases sitting between them.

The chain couples TRBV27 to TRBJ1-2; 9 bases match TRBD1. With V trimmed by 0 bases and J by 4 bases, 6 bases remained unmatched. This CDR3 contains 16 residues. In germline, CDR1 is MNHEY, CDR2 SMNVEV (reference sequence). The CDR3 region is CASSLSGTGYIYGYTF. The CDR3 bases are TGTGCCAGCAGTTTATCTGGGACAGGGTATATCTATGGCTACACCTTC.

For this clonotype: The junction differs from germline at one of its ends, possibly a read error. The chain employs TRBV20-1 and TRBJ2-3; TRBD1 matches at 9 bases. Germline lookup yields CDR1 DFQATT and CDR2 SNEGSKA (reference sequence). The CDR3 sequence is 13 residues long. CDR3 DNA: TGCAGTGGTACCGGGACAGGGACAGGTACGCAGTATTTT. Translated, it gives CSGTGTGTGTQYF.

The V and J genes are TRBV20-1 and TRBJ2-7; 14 bases map to TRBD2. J lost 2 bases, V lost 2 bases, and 14 bases had no gene match. From germline, CDR1 is DFQATT and CDR2 SNEGSKA (reference sequence). The CDR3 has 19 amino acids. The CDR3 DNA sequence: TGCAGTGCTAGAACATCTTCGGGACTAGCGGGAGTGGGGCCCTACGAGCAGTACTTC. Translated, it gives CSARTSSGLAGVGPYEQYF.

The gene calls are TRBV5-5 and TRBJ2-2; 14 nucleotides agree with TRBD2. V was pared by 0 bases and J by 4 bases, with 5 bases of the junction left unmatched. Germline CDR1 is SGHKS and CDR2 is YYEKEE (reference sequence). The CDR3 covers 18 residues. CDR3 DNA: TGTGCCAGCAGCTTGGTGGGACTAGCGGGAGTCGGCACCGGGGAGCTGTTTTTT. Translation gives CASSLVGLAGVGTGELFF.

The chain links TRBV21-1 to TRBJ2-5; the DNA was not used to check the table's D call, TRBD2. TRBV21-1 is a listed pseudogene. The CDR3 spans 21 residues. The CDR3 reads CASSPDSQGLRSGRDQETQYF. The CDR3 DNA sequence: TGTGCCAGCAGCCCAGACAGTCAGGGGCTACGGAGCGGGAGGGACCAAGAGACCCAGTACTTC.

This clonotype has more than one count but fewer than ten. The chain couples TRBV5-1 to TRBJ2-3, with unresolved D. The CDR3 is 15 residues long. The V end lost 0 bases, the J end lost 2 bases, and 10 bases lay between the germline ends. Germline CDR1 SGHRS, CDR2 YFSETQ. The CDR3 DNA sequence: TGCGCCAGCAGCTTGGTTTTAGCAGTCACAGATACGCAGTATTTT. It specifies CASSLVLAVTDTQYF.